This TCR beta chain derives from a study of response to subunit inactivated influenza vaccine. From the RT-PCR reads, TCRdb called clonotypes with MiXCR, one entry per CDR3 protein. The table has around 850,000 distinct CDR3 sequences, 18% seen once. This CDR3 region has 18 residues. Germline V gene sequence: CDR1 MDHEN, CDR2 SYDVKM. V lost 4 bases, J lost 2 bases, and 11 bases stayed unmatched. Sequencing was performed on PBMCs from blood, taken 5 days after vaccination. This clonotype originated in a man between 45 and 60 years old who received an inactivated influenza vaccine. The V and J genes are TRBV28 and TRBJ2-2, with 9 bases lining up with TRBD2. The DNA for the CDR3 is TGTGCCAGCAGTTCCCCCGGTGGCGGGAGGGATAACACCGGGGAGCTGTTTTTT. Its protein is CASSSPGGGRDNTGELFF. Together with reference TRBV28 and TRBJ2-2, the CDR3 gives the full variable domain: DVKVTQSSRYLVKRTGEKVFLECVQDMDHENMFWYRQDPGLGLRLIYFSYDVKMKEKGDIPEGYSVSREKKERFSLILESASTNQTSMYLCASSSPGGGRDNTGELFFGEGSRLTVL.